What follows are 9 T cell receptor beta chains derived from one specimen sequenced in a study of CD8 T cells in ankylosing spondylitis. TCRdb analysed the 5' RACE reads with MiXCR anew, one entry per CDR3 protein. The data show roughly 280,000 distinct CDR3 sequences, about 20% seen once. Sequencing used blood, either unsorted or a sorted T cell fraction (not recorded which). These receptors were collected from a male donor with ankylosing spondylitis or in good health (not recorded which).

The rearrangement links TRBV5-1 to TRBJ1-2; possibly TRBD1 for D (6 bases). This CDR3 region has 17 residues. V was cut by 0 bases and J by 1 base, with 16 bases left in between. CDR1 and CDR2 from the germline V gene are SGHRS and YFSETQ. The CDR3 DNA reads as TGCGCCAGCAGCTTGGGCCCTAGGACAGAAGTTAACTATGGCTACACCTTC. Protein sequence: CASSLGPRTEVNYGYTF.

The rearrangement joins TRBV7-6 to TRBJ2-5; D uncertain. Germline V gene data show CDR1 as SGHVS and CDR2 as FNYEAQ. V gave up 1 base and J gave up 5 bases, with 11 bases separating them. This CDR3 has 14 amino acids. DNA of the CDR3: TGTGCCAGCAGCTTAGGGCTGGATGTGGAGACCCAGTACTTC. Amino acid sequence: CASSLGLDVETQYF. Complete variable domain (other parts from reference TRBV7-6 and TRBJ2-5): GAGVSQSPRYKVTKRGQDVALRCDPISGHVSLYWYRQALGQGPEFLTYFNYEAQQDKSGLPNDRFSAERPEGSISTLTIQRTEQRDSAMYRCASSLGLDVETQYFGPGTRLLVL.

The rearrangement joins TRBV4-2 to TRBJ1-1; D gene ambiguous. V lost 0 bases and J 8 bases, leaving 10 bases between the germline ends. The germline gives CDR1 LGHNA, CDR2 YNFKEQ. The CDR3 runs 13 residues. The CDR3 is CASSQERESEAFF. In DNA, the CDR3 is TGTGCCAGCAGCCAAGAAAGGGAATCGGAAGCTTTCTTT.

This clonotype was seen more than once but under ten times. The chain carries TRBV5-1 and TRBJ2-1; 8 bases are a match to TRBD2. CDR3 length equals 16 residues. The V and J ends lost 4 bases and 0 bases, in that order; junction bases with no gene match: 6. From germline, CDR1 is SGHRS and CDR2 YFSETQ. The CDR3 loop reads CASSTLAGRSYNEQFF. The CDR3 DNA follows: TGCGCCAGCAGCACCTTAGCGGGACGCTCCTACAATGAGCAGTTCTTC.

The chain is built from TRBV10-3 and TRBJ1-1; 7 positions match TRBD1. The length of the CDR3 is 14 residues. Germline values: CDR1 ENHRY, CDR2 SYGVKD. V was clipped by 7 bases and J by 1 base; unmatched bases: 6. Here the CDR3 reads CAITGQAQNTEAFF. The CDR3, as DNA: TGTGCCATCACTGGACAGGCTCAGAACACTGAAGCTTTCTTT.

This clonotype was detected ten times or more. The chain recombines TRBV12-3 or TRBV12-4 with TRBJ1-1; a possible D gene is TRBD1 (5 bases). V dropped 4 bases and J dropped 5 bases, with 14 bases sitting between them. The CDR3 length is 14 residues. CDR3 residues: CASSSGTGVTEAFF. For the CDR3, the DNA is TGTGCCAGCAGTTCCGGGACGGGTGTTACTGAAGCTTTCTTT.

This clonotype occurred once. The chain has TRBV12-3 or TRBV12-4 and TRBJ2-1, with TRBD1 matching over 9 bases. This CDR3 region has 17 residues. The junction had 13 bases not matched to a gene; V was cut back by 5 bases and J by 5 bases. DNA of the CDR3: TGTGCCAGCAGTGCCAGTCAAGGGACAGGGTTTCACAATGAGCAGTTCTTC. This gives the protein CASSASQGTGFHNEQFF.

This sequence joins TRBV28 and TRBJ2-1; 14 bases agree with TRBD2. The DNA end lines up better with TRBJ2-7; the J call may be wrong. CDR3 length: 18 amino acids. Germline CDR1 and CDR2: MDHEN and SYDVKM. In DNA form, the CDR3 reads TGTGCCAGCAGGCCGGGACTAGCGGGAGTGATTTTGTACAATGAGCAGTACTTC. This encodes CASRPGLAGVILYNEQYF.

This clonotype was found a few times. This chain links TRBV5-8 with TRBJ1-4; D call uncertain. CDR1 is SGHTS and CDR2 is YDEGEE in the germline V gene. The CDR3 covers 15 residues. With 0 bases removed from V and 3 bases from J, the gap between germline ends came to 9 bases. CDR3 protein: CASSLGRVANEKLFF. Here the CDR3 DNA reads TGTGCCAGCAGCTTGGGAAGGGTGGCTAATGAAAAACTGTTTTTT.